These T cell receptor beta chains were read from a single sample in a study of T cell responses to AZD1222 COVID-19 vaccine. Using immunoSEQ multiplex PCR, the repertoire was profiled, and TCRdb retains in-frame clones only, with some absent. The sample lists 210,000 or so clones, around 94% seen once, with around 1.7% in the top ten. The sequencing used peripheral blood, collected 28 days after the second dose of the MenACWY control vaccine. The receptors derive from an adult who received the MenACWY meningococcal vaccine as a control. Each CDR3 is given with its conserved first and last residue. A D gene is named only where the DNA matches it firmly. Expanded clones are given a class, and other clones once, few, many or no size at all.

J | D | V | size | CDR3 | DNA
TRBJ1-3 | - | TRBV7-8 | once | CASSPPPSISGNTIYF | TGTGCCAGCAGCCCCCCGCCTTCCATCTCTGGAAACACCATATATTTT
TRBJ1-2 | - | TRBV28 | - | CASAWQHYGYTF | TGTGCCAGCGCGTGGCAGCACTATGGCTACACCTTC
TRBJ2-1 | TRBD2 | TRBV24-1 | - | CATSDLPSPGTSGYNEQFF | TGTGCCACCAGTGATTTGCCAAGTCCCGGGACTAGCGGATACAATGAGCAGTTCTTC
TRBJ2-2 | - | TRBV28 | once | CASARGGNTGELFF | TGTGCCAGCGCCAGGGGAGGGAATACCGGGGAGCTGTTTTTT
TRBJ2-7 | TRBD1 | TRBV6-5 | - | CASSGTGVGYEQYF | TGTGCCAGCAGCGGGACAGGAGTAGGCTACGAGCAGTACTTC
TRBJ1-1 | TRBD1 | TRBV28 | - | CASSPTGEAEAFF | TGTGCCAGCAGTCCAACAGGGGAGGCTGAAGCTTTCTTT
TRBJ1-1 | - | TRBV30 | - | CAWSRNENTEAFF | TGTGCCTGGAGTAGAAACGAGAACACTGAAGCTTTCTTT
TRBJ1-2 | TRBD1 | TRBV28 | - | CASSRTGGNYGYTF | TGTGCCAGCAGCCGGACAGGGGGTAACTATGGCTACACCTTC
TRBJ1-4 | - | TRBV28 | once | CASSAANEKLFF | TGTGCCAGCAGTGCAGCCAATGAAAAACTGTTTTTT
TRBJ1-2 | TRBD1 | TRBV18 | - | CASSPLLQGDYGYTF | TGTGCCAGCTCACCACTTCTACAGGGGGACTATGGCTACACCTTC
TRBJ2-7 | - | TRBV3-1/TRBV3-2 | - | CASSQISRGHEQYF | TGTGCCAGCAGCCAAATCTCTAGGGGTCACGAGCAGTACTTC
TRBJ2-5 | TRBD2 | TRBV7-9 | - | CASSPGTSGSLETQYF | TGTGCCAGCAGCCCCGGGACTAGCGGGAGTCTGGAGACCCAGTACTTC
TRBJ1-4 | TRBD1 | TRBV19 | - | CASSMTGGTEKLFF | TGTGCCAGTAGTATGACAGGGGGGACTGAAAAACTGTTTTTT
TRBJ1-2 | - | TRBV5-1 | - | CASSLDPGRNYGYTF | TGCGCCAGCAGCTTGGATCCGGGGCGCAACTATGGCTACACCTTC
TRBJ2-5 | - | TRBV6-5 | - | CASNLLETQYF | TGTGCCAGCAATCTATTAGAGACCCAGTACTTC
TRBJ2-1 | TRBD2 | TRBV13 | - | CASSPLLAGEFSYNEQFF | TGTGCCAGCAGCCCCCTTCTAGCGGGAGAATTCTCCTACAATGAGCAGTTCTTC
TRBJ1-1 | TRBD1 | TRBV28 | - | CASQGTGGPPREAFF | TGTGCCAGCCAGGGGACAGGGGGGCCGCCACGGGAAGCTTTCTTT
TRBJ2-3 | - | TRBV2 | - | CASHISSSTDTQYF | TGTGCCAGCCACATAAGCTCTAGCACAGATACGCAGTATTTT
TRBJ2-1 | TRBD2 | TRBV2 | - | CASSETSGGYNEQFF | TGTGCCAGCAGTGAAACCAGCGGGGGCTACAATGAGCAGTTCTTC
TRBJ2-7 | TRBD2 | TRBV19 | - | CASSWTSGNYEQYF | TGTGCCAGTAGTTGGACTAGCGGGAACTACGAGCAGTACTTC